This TCR beta chain was recorded in a study of blood T cell repertoires in COVID-19. Turning to the study itself: The United States, Italy and Spain were the sources of the acute and convalescent COVID-19 samples.

Per the authors' pipeline: Amplification of reference gene primers provided the estimated nucleated cell counts. Libraries were prepared by immunoSEQ multiplex PCR; TCRdb keeps only in-frame clonotypes and omits some of them. The V and J calls and clone size are taken from that table; D and trimming were inferred from the DNA. This sample carries approximately 52,000 clones, just over 85% of them seen once, and the ten largest clones take roughly 15%. Germline CDR1 reads SEHNR; CDR2 reads FQNEAQ (reference sequence). The ends lost 5 bases at V and 3 bases at J; junction bases unmatched: 5. The CDR3 runs 14 residues.

The V and J genes are TRBV7-9 and TRBJ2-7, with 9 nucleotides matching TRBD1. Sequences were obtained from peripheral blood. The receptor was derived from a man aged 65-85 years with acute or convalescent COVID-19. The CDR3 sequence is CASSPTGGLYEQYF. CDR3 coding DNA: TGTGCCAGCAGCCCGACAGGGGGACTCTACGAGCAGTACTTC. Based on the CDR3 plus reference TRBV7-9 and TRBJ2-7, the full variable domain is DTGVSQNPRHKITKRGQNVTFRCDPISEHNRLYWYRQTLGQGPEFLTYFQNEAQLEKSRLLSDRFSAERPKGSFSTLEIQRTEQGDSAMYLCASSPTGGLYEQYFGPGTRLTVT.